Described below is a single T cell receptor (beta chain) sequence and its context. What this receptor recognizes is not known. Per-base qualities were not stored, and no clone one base away is much larger. The trim is 3 bases for V and 3 bases for J, with a gap of 12 bases between the germline ends. The germline V gene supplies CDR1 MGHRA and CDR2 YSYEKL. Reading from cysteine to phenylalanine, the CDR3 counts 15 amino acids. Only the CDR3 region is kept as DNA, spanning 45 bases read in frame from base 1. This entry belongs to a study of lymphopenia after photon versus proton radiotherapy (dated by TCRdb to between 2017 and 2020). In the study overall: The immunological effects of photon versus proton radiation therapy were compared in patients with gastrointestinal tumors who developed high-grade lymphopenia. The cohort comprised 20 to 25 patients with gastrointestinal tumors who received either photon or proton therapy and then developed lymphopenia. The study was designed to characterize how the impact on the immune system differs between the two radiation modalities.

Receptors were amplified or captured by the immunoSEQ multiplex PCR assay. T cell repertoires were profiled by deep sequencing of rearranged TCR beta loci, alongside multiparametric flow cytometry. TCRdb re-hosts the immuneACCESS table, in-frame sequences only. Its copies lack some clones; in the studies checked, an unresolved V gene accounts for under half of them, and the cause for the rest is not known. The sample table holds tens of thousands of clones, of which more than 85% were seen once. Around 10% of the sample comes from the top ten. The paper's findings and limits, for the study overall: Across the cohort, an inverse correlation was found between a larger post-nadir drop in TCR diversity and overall survival time among patients who died. The survival association was assessed only in patients who died, and better survival with proton therapy was presented by the authors as a possibility rather than a demonstrated result. Relative stability during treatment was observed in proton-treated patients, whereas loss of naive T cells and TCR diversity and gain of effector/memory populations were observed in photon-treated patients. After the lymphocyte count nadir, photon-treated repertoires showed oligoclonal expansion, especially of CD8+ Temra cells, which drove the drop in diversity.

The sequence derives from an elderly man with esophageal cancer. The receptor chain draws on TRBV4-1 and TRBJ1-5; the D gene assignment is ambiguous. The material sequenced was peripheral blood, taken from a patient treated with proton-based radiotherapy. For the CDR3, the sequence is CASSQDFENNQPQHF. At the DNA level, the sequence is TGCGCCAGCAGCCAGGACTTCGAGAACAATCAGCCCCAGCATTTT.